The T cell receptor (beta chain) under discussion was sequenced for a study of shared clonotypes between healthy human individuals. Across the whole study: The donor pool was made up of two women and three men aged 18 to 49. Regarding the study as a whole: In having few donors, the study represented limited genetic and exposure-history diversity.

For this clone: Its target is unknown.

The J segment lost 9 bases and the V segment lost 5 bases, leaving 9 bases of the junction unmatched. Germline CDR1 is SGHTA and CDR2 is FQGNSA. The CDR3 runs 14 residues. In unsorted samples, genomic DNA was obtained using around 100 million PBMCs. TCRdb keeps only in-frame clones here, not all; method: immunoSEQ multiplex PCR. The table records hundreds of thousands of clones, 60% to 85% of them present only once. What was sequenced was PBMCs. The chain employs TRBV7-2 and TRBJ2-1; 8 bases line up with TRBD2. The receptor comes from a woman aged 40 to 55 in good health. Some clones in this sample may be carry-over from other donors' samples. The CDR3 sequence is CASSKAGVRIEQFF. The CDR3 DNA reads TGTGCCAGCAGCAAAGCGGGAGTTCGGATTGAGCAGTTCTTC.